This T cell receptor (beta chain) was profiled in a study of cytomegalovirus exposure and HLA in healthy donors. Looking at the study overall: About 80 million unique TCRs from HLA-typed donors were held in an early data release.

General observations from the study: As a later analysis revealed, most CMV-associated TCR beta chains appeared HLA-restricted. Association with HLA alleles at 0.05 false discovery rate was found for 15,000 to 20,000 TCR beta sequences in a later analysis.

With 60 Vbeta and 13 Jbeta primers, the PCR was carried out. Clones were sequenced by immunoSEQ multiplex PCR, and TCRdb holds only the in-frame ones, with some missing. The sample has roughly 120,000 clones, around two thirds seen once. With respect to this clone: Antigen: not known.

Looked up from germline, CDR1 is SGHRS and CDR2 is YFSETQ. This CDR3 spans 12 amino acids. After removal of 5 bases from V and 4 bases from J, the junction contained 3 bases not matched to a gene. The chain combines TRBV5-1 with TRBJ2-7; TRBD1 agrees at 7 bases. Sequencing used PBMCs. This sequence originates from a woman aged 40 to 50 in good health and CMV-seropositive. The CDR3 loop reads CASSHRGYEQYF. The CDR3 region has the DNA TGCGCCAGCAGTCACAGGGGATACGAGCAGTACTTC.